This T cell receptor (beta chain) emerged from a study of T cells after yellow fever vaccination (dated by TCRdb to about 2019). The study in broad terms: Libraries from fractions with low cell numbers were prepared with the SMART-Seq v4 Ultra Low Input RNA kit. Bulk TCR alpha and beta repertoires were sequenced longitudinally to track T-cell clones before and after primary and booster YFV17D yellow fever vaccination. Two healthy male donors, one aged 18 to 29 and one aged 30 to 40 years, made up the cohort. Blood samples were taken at several timepoints before and after primary and secondary immunization, and bulk PBMC replicates and cell subsets were isolated. What the study reported, not specific to this receptor: The secondary T-cell response was weaker than the primary response but faster, peaking on day 5 instead of day 15. Most clones expanded after primary vaccination were re-detected after the booster (approximately 95% of CD4 and roughly 87% of CD8), suggesting broad memory maintenance. FACS-sorted repertoires could contain abundant contaminating clonotypes from the bulk population, so computational filtering was required. Because the study included only two donors, the extent to which the findings can be generalized is limited. A small fraction of clonotypes showed up in both the CD4 and CD8 compartments, probably as a result of convergent recombination.

This clonotype came up many times. This receptor's antigen is unknown. The input lacks base qualities; no much larger clone sits a single base away. Explained via the paper, the treatment or condition label denotes: live attenuated yellow fever vaccine strain. A standard Ficoll-Paque protocol was used to isolate PBMCs from peripheral blood. Dynabeads CD4 and CD8 positive selection kits were used to isolate CD4 and CD8 T-cell fractions. RNA was extracted with TriZol from bulk PBMCs, CD4 and CD8 fractions, and dextramer-positive and dextramer-negative fractions. TCR cDNA was synthesized by 5'RACE template switching, which introduced a universal primer site and unique molecular identifiers. cDNA synthesis was primed from both the TCR alpha and TCR beta constant segments. Libraries were amplified in two PCR steps, with sample barcodes and sequencing adapters added in the second step. Sequencing of libraries was done on Illumina HiSeq 2500 (2x100 bp) or NovaSeq (2x150 bp). As for how the authors treated the data: Reads were demultiplexed and collapsed into UMI consensus sequences with MIGEC, and V(D)J alignment was performed with MiXCR. Clonotypes responding to the vaccine were identified with edgeR on replicate PBMC samples, with the criteria of FDR below 0.01 and a log2 fold change above 5 up to day 15. Each bulk clonotype was labeled CD4 or CD8 based on which sequenced repertoire, CD4 or CD8, contained the clonotype at higher abundance. The public sequencing data were trimmed at Q25 with fastp and processed into clonotypes with MiXCR by TCRdb, which kept only in-frame beta chains. Rows with a matching CDR3 protein are joined into one entry that keeps the most common DNA and genes. The V and J calls follow TCRdb's processing rather than the paper's. Counted in this sample were approximately 70,000 distinct CDR3 sequences; approximately 6.1% of them appeared once. About 40% of the sample rests with the top ten.

Including the terminal cysteine and phenylalanine, the CDR3 comprises 19 residues. Kept here is only the CDR3 DNA, which spans 57 bases and is read in frame from base 1. CDR1 and CDR2, per the germline V gene, are SGHAT and FQNNGV. V is reduced by 7 bases and J by 0 bases, leaving a spacing of 26 bases between them. The clonotype originates from a young man who received the YFV17D yellow fever vaccine. Sample: CD8+ T cells sorted from PBMCs, taken around 45 days after the first yellow fever vaccination. The rearranged segments are TRBV11-2 and TRBJ2-3; tentative D gene TRBD2, with 5 bases matching. The CDR3 is CASTKGWASSSSSTDTQYF. Here is the DNA: TGTGCCAGCACCAAAGGCTGGGCTAGCTCAAGTTCTAGCACAGATACGCAGTATTTT.